This section outlines one TCR beta chain sequence together with its context. Its antigen is not identified. PCR involved 60 Vbeta and 13 Jbeta primers. The protocol was immunoSEQ multiplex PCR, while the TCRdb copy is restricted to in-frame clones and leaves out a portion. Among 90,000 to 120,000 clones listed, 79% were seen once. The source of the sample is a study of cytomegalovirus exposure and HLA in healthy donors. Study conclusions and caveats: Roughly uniform sequencing depth across donors was assumed, possibly incorrectly.

CDR3 length: 18 amino acids. Germline values: CDR1 SGHTS, CDR2 YDEGEE. The specimen sequenced was PBMCs. This chain links TRBV5-8 with TRBJ2-5; 12 bases are shared with TRBD1. The closer fit of TRBJ2-7 to the DNA end suggests the J call may be wrong. This receptor was obtained from a female donor in good health and CMV-seropositive. CDR3 sequence reads: CASSPPPGTGGFGYEQYF. The CDR3 DNA is TGTGCCAGCAGCCCACCCCCCGGGACAGGGGGCTTTGGTTACGAGCAGTACTTC.